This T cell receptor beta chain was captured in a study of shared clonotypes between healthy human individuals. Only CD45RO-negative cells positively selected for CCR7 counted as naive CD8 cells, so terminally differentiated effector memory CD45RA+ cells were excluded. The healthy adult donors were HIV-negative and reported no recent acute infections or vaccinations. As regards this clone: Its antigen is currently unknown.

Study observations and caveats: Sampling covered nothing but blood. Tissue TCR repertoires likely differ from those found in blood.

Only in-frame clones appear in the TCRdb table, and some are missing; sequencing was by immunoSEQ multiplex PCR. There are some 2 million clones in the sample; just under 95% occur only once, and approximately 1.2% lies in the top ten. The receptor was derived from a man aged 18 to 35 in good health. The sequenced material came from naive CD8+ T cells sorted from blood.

The CDR3 bases are TGTGCCAGTAGTATAGGACTAGCCCTCGTTCACTCCTACAATGAGCAGTTCTTC. It codes for CASSIGLALVHSYNEQFF. V gene TRBV19 combines with J gene TRBJ2-1, with 7 bases lining up with TRBD2. The CDR3 runs to 18 residues. J was trimmed by 0 bases and V by 1 base; bases with no gene match: 9. CDR1 and CDR2 from the germline V gene are LNHDA and SQIVND (reference sequence). The variable domain in full, with the rest retrieved from reference TRBV19 and TRBJ2-1, is DGGITQSPKYLFRKEGQNVTLSCEQNLNHDAMYWYRQDPGQGLRLIYYSQIVNDFQKGDIAEGYSVSREKKESFPLTVTSAQKNPTAFYLCASSIGLALVHSYNEQFFGPGTRLTVL.